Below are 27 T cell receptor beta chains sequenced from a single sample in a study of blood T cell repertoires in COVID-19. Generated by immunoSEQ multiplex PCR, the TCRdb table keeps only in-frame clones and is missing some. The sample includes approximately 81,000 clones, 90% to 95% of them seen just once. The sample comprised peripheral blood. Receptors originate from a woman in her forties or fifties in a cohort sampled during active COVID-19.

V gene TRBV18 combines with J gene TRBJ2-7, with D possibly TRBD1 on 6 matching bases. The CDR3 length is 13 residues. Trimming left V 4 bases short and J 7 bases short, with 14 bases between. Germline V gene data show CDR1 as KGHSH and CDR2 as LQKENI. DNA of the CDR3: TGTGCCAGCTCACTCGACAGGTTGGGGGAGCAGTACTTC. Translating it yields CASSLDRLGEQYF.

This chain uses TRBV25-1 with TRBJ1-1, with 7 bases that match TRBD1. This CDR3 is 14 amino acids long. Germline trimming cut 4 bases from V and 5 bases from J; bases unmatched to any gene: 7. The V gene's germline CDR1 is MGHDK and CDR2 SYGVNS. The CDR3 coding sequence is TGTGCCAGCAGTGGACAGGGTTCTCCTACTGAAGCTTTCTTT. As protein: CASSGQGSPTEAFF.

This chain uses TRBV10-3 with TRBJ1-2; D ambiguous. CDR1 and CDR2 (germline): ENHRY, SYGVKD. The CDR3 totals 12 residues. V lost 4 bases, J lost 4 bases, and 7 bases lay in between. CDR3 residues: CAISGEAYGYTF. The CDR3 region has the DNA TGTGCCATCAGTGGCGAGGCCTATGGCTACACCTTC.

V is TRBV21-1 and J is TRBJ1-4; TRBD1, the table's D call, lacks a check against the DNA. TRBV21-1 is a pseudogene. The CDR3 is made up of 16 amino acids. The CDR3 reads CASSRVWAGKNEKLFF. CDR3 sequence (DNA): TGTGCCAGCAGCAGGGTATGGGCAGGGAAGAATGAAAAACTGTTTTTT.

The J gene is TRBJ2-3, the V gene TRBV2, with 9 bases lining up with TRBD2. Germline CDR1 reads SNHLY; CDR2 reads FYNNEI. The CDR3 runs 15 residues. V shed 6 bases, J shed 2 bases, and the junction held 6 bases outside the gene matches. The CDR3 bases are TGTGCCAGCAGCCAACTAGCGGGCTCCACAGATACGCAGTATTTT. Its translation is CASSQLAGSTDTQYF.

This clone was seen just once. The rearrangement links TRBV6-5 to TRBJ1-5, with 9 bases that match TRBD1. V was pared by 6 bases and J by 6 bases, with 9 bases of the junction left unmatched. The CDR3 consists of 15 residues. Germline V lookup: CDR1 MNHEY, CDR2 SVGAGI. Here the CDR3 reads CASSPGTGNFQPQHF. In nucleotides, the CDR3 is TGTGCCAGCAGCCCCGGGACAGGGAATTTTCAGCCCCAGCATTTT.

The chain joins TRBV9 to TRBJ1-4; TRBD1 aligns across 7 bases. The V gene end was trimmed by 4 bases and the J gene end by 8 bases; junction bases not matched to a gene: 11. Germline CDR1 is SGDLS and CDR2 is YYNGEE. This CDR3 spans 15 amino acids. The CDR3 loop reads CASSTVTGWKEKLFF. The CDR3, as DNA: TGTGCCAGCAGCACAGTGACAGGGTGGAAGGAAAAACTGTTTTTT.

The CDR3 loop is CASSTGTGGNEQFF. DNA of the CDR3: TGCGCCAGCAGCACGGGGACAGGGGGCAATGAGCAGTTCTTC. The chain has TRBV5-1 and TRBJ2-1; 11 bases are a match to TRBD1. In germline, CDR1 is SGHRS, CDR2 YFSETQ. Trimming removed 4 bases from V and 6 bases from J; junction bases left unmatched: 3. This CDR3 spans 14 amino acids.

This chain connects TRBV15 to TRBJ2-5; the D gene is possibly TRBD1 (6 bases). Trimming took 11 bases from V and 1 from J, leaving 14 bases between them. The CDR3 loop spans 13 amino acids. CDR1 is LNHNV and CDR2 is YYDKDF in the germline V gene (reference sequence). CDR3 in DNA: TGTGCCGTAAACCGCAGGGGCCAAGAGACCCAGTACTTC. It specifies CAVNRRGQETQYF.

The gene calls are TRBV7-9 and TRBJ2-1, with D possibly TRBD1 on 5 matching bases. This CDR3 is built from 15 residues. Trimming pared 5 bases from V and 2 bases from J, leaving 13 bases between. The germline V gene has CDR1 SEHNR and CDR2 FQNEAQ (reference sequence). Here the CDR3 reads CASSTVKGTYNEQFF. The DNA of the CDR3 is TGTGCCAGCAGCACAGTTAAGGGGACCTACAATGAGCAGTTCTTC.

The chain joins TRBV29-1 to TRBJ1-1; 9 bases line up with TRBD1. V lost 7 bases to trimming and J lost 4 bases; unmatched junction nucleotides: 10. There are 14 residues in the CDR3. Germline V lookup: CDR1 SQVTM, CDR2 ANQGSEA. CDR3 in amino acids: CSGWTGVGSTEAFF. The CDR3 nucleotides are TGCAGCGGGTGGACAGGGGTTGGAAGCACTGAAGCTTTCTTT.

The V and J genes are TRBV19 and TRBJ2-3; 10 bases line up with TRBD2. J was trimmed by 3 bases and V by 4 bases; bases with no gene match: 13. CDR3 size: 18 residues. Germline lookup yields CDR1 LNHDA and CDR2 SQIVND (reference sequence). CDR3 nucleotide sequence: TGTGCCAGTAGTACTATAGCGGGAGGTCCATGGGGGACAGATACGCAGTATTTT. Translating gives CASSTIAGGPWGTDTQYF.

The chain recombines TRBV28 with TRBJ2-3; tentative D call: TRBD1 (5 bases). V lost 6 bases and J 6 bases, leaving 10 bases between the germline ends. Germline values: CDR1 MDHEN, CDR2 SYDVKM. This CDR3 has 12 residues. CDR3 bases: TGTGCCAGCAGGGGGCAGGGTGATACGCAGTATTTT. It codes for CASRGQGDTQYF.

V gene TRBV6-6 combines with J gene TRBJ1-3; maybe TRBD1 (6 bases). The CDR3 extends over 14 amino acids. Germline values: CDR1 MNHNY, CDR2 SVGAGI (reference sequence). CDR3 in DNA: TGTGCTATTAAGCTGGTGGGGACAGGAAACACCATATATTTT. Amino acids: CAIKLVGTGNTIYF.

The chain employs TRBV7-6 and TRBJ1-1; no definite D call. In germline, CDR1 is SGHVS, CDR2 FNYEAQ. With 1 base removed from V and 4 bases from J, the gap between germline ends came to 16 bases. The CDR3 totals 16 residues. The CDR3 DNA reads TGTGCCAGCAGCTTAGAAATCTTATGGGAGGGCACTGAAGCTTTCTTT. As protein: CASSLEILWEGTEAFF.

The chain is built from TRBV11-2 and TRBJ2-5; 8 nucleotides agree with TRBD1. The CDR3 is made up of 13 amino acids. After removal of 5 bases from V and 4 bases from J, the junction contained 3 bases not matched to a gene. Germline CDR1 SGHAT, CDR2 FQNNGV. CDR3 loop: CASSIGQGETQYF. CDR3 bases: TGTGCCAGCAGCATCGGACAGGGAGAGACCCAGTACTTC.

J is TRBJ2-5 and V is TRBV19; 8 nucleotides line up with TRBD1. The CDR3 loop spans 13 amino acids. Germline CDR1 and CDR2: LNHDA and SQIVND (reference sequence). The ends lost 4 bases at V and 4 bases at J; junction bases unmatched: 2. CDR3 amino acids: CASSTTGVETQYF. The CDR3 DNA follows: TGTGCCAGTAGTACGACAGGGGTAGAGACCCAGTACTTC.

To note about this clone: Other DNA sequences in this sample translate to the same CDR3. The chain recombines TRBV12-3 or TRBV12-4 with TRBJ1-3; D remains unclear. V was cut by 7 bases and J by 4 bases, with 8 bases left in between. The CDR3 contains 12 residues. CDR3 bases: TGTGCCAGCACCCCTAGCGGAAACACCATATATTTT. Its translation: CASTPSGNTIYF.

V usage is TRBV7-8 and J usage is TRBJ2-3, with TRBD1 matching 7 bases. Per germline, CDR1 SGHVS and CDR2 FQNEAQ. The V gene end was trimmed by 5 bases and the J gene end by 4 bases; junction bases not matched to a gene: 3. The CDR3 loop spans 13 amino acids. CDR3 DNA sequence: TGTGCCAGCAGCCCCCAGGGGGCAGATACGCAGTATTTT. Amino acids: CASSPQGADTQYF.

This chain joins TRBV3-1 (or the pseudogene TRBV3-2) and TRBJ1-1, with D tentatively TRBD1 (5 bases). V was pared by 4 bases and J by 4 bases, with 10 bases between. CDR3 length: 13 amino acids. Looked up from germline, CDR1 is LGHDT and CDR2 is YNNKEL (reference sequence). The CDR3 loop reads CASSRAGGTEAFF. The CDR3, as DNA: TGTGCCAGCAGCCGGGCCGGGGGCACTGAAGCTTTCTTT.

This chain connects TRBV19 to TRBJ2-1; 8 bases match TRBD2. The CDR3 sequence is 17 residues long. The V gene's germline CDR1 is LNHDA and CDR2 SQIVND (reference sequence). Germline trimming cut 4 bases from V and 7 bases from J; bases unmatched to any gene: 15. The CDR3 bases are TGTGCCAGTAGTACCATCGAGGCTAGCGGGCGAGGTAATGAGCAGTTCTTC. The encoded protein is CASSTIEASGRGNEQFF.

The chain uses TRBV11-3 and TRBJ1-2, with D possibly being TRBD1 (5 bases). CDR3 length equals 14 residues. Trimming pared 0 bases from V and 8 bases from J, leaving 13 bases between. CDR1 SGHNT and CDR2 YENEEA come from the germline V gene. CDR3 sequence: CASSLDWTPEGYTF. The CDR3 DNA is TGTGCCAGCAGCTTAGACTGGACACCGGAAGGCTACACCTTC.

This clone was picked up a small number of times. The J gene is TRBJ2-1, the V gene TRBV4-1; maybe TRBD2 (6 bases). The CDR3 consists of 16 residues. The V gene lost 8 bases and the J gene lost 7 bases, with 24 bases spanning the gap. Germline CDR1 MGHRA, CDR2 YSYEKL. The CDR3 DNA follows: TGCGCCAGCCGCAGTCGGTTATTGGGAGGCCCTAATGAGCAGTTCTTC. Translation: CASRSRLLGGPNEQFF.

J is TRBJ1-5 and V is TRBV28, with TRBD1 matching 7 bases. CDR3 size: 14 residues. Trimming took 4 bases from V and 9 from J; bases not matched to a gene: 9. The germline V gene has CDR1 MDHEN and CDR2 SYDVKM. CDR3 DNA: TGTGCCAGCAGTTCTACAGGGGTTTCTGGGCCCCAGCATTTT. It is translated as CASSSTGVSGPQHF. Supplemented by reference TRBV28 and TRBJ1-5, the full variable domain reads DVKVTQSSRYLVKRTGEKVFLECVQDMDHENMFWYRQDPGLGLRLIYFSYDVKMKEKGDIPEGYSVSREKKERFSLILESASTNQTSMYLCASSSTGVSGPQHFGDGTRLSIL.

The CDR3 nucleotides read TGTGCCAGTAGTATAGATCTGCGGGGGGTTGGATCACCCCTCCACTTT. Protein product: CASSIDLRGVGSPLHF. The gene calls are TRBV19 and TRBJ1-6, with a possible D match to TRBD1 (5 bases). The V gene's germline CDR1 is LNHDA and CDR2 SQIVND (reference sequence). The CDR3 has 16 amino acids. The germline V and J ends were trimmed by 0 bases and 10 bases, with 16 bases remaining between them.

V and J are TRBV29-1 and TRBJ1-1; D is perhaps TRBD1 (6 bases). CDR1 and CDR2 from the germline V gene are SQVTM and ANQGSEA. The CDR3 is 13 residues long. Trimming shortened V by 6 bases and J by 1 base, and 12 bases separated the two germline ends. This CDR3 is CSVAKTGNTEAFF. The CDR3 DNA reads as TGCAGCGTCGCTAAGACAGGGAACACTGAAGCTTTCTTT. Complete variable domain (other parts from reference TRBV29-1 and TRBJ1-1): SAVISQKPSRDICQRGTSLTIQCQVDSQVTMMFWYRQQPGQSLTLIATANQGSEATYESGFVIDKFPISRPNLTFSTLTVSNMSPEDSSIYLCSVAKTGNTEAFFGQGTRLTVV.

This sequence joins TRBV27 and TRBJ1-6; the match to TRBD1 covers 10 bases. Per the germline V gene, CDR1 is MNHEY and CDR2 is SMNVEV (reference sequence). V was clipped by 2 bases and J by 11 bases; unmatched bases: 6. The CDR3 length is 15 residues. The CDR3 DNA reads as TGTGCCAGCAGTTTAATGGGACAGGGGAATCCACCCCTCCACTTT. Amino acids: CASSLMGQGNPPLHF.